These T cell receptor beta chains were read from a single sample in a study of T-cell memory formation after mild COVID-19. TCRdb processed the 5' RACE reads anew with MiXCR; each CDR3 protein has one entry. The sample consists of 470,000 or so distinct CDR3 sequences, 15% to 20% of them appearing once. The sequenced material came from PBMCs or a T cell subset sorted from them (not recorded which). Receptor source: a man aged 18 to 30 who had mild COVID-19 (a few samples of this study predate the infection). Cell type and time point are not known. Each CDR3 is given with its conserved first and last residue. The D gene is left open where the match is weak. Expanded clones get a size class; other rows say once, few or many, or leave the size out.

clone_size: many; v_call: TRBV6-5; j_call: TRBJ2-1; d_call: .; cdr3_aa: CASSAAGPGGNEQFF; cdr3_nt: TGTGCCAGCAGCGCCGCGGGGCCAGGGGGTAATGAGCAGTTCTTC
clone_size: few; v_call: TRBV20-1; j_call: TRBJ2-1; d_call: .; cdr3_aa: CSAGSGPNEQFF; cdr3_nt: TGCAGTGCCGGTAGTGGGCCCAATGAGCAGTTCTTC
clone_size: .; v_call: TRBV30; j_call: TRBJ2-4; d_call: .; cdr3_aa: CAWGRTKNIQYF; cdr3_nt: TGTGCCTGGGGTCGGACCAAAAACATTCAGTACTTC
clone_size: few; v_call: TRBV10-3; j_call: TRBJ1-3; d_call: TRBD1; cdr3_aa: CAISDTGVSGNTIYF; cdr3_nt: TGTGCCATCAGTGATACAGGGGTATCCGGAAACACCATATATTTT
clone_size: .; v_call: TRBV10-1; j_call: TRBJ2-2; d_call: TRBD1; cdr3_aa: CASSRDRAIGELFF; cdr3_nt: TGCGCCAGCAGCCGGGACAGGGCTATCGGGGAGCTGTTTTTT
clone_size: .; v_call: TRBV7-2; j_call: TRBJ2-5; d_call: .; cdr3_aa: CASSPVWGQETQYF; cdr3_nt: TGTGCCAGCTCCCCGGTCTGGGGACAAGAGACCCAGTACTTC
clone_size: .; v_call: TRBV20-1; j_call: TRBJ1-2; d_call: TRBD1; cdr3_aa: CSTRGTGTGYTF; cdr3_nt: TGCAGTACCCGCGGGACAGGGACTGGCTACACCTTC
clone_size: .; v_call: TRBV7-2; j_call: TRBJ2-3; d_call: TRBD2; cdr3_aa: CASSSRLAGDTDTQYF; cdr3_nt: TGTGCCAGCAGCTCTCGACTAGCGGGGGACACAGATACGCAGTATTTT
clone_size: few; v_call: TRBV7-3; j_call: TRBJ2-5; d_call: .; cdr3_aa: CASSSDSPVGTQYF; cdr3_nt: TGTGCCAGCAGTTCGGACAGCCCCGTGGGGACCCAGTACTTC
clone_size: .; v_call: TRBV6-5; j_call: TRBJ1-3; d_call: .; cdr3_aa: CASSHLRGSGNTIYF; cdr3_nt: TGTGCCAGCTCCCACCTCAGGGGCTCTGGAAACACCATATATTTT
clone_size: .; v_call: TRBV12-3/TRBV12-4; j_call: TRBJ2-7; d_call: TRBD2; cdr3_aa: CASSPLLAAYEQYF; cdr3_nt: TGTGCCAGCTCACCATTGCTAGCGGCCTACGAGCAGTACTTC
clone_size: few; v_call: TRBV5-1; j_call: TRBJ2-2; d_call: .; cdr3_aa: CASSLSNAGELFF; cdr3_nt: TGCGCCAGCAGCTTGTCTAACGCCGGGGAGCTGTTTTTT
clone_size: .; v_call: TRBV20-1; j_call: TRBJ2-7; d_call: TRBD2; cdr3_aa: CSATEGLAYEQYF; cdr3_nt: TGCAGTGCTACCGAGGGACTAGCCTACGAGCAGTACTTC
clone_size: few; v_call: TRBV6-2/TRBV6-3; j_call: TRBJ1-5; d_call: TRBD1; cdr3_aa: CASSYPATGVGNQPQHF; cdr3_nt: TGTGCCAGCAGTTACCCAGCTACAGGGGTGGGCAATCAGCCCCAGCATTTT
clone_size: .; v_call: TRBV12-3/TRBV12-4; j_call: TRBJ2-1; d_call: TRBD2; cdr3_aa: CASSGAGEQFF; cdr3_nt: TGTGCCAGCAGTGGAGCGGGAGAGCAGTTCTTC
clone_size: few; v_call: TRBV12-3/TRBV12-4; j_call: TRBJ2-6; d_call: TRBD1; cdr3_aa: CASSPTGAPGANVLTF; cdr3_nt: TGTGCCAGCAGTCCGACAGGGGCCCCCGGGGCCAACGTCCTGACTTTC
clone_size: .; v_call: TRBV4-3; j_call: TRBJ2-5; d_call: .; cdr3_aa: CASSPRLGGQETQYF; cdr3_nt: TGCGCCAGCAGCCCCAGACTGGGGGGGCAGGAGACCCAGTACTTC
clone_size: once; v_call: TRBV20-1; j_call: TRBJ2-5; d_call: TRBD2; cdr3_aa: CSAGRLAGLQETKYF; cdr3_nt: TGCAGTGCGGGACGGCTAGCGGGGCTTCAAGAGACCAAGTACTTC
clone_size: .; v_call: TRBV7-9; j_call: TRBJ2-5; d_call: TRBD1; cdr3_aa: CASSRTGGYGETQYF; cdr3_nt: TGTGCCAGCAGCCGTACAGGGGGCTATGGGGAGACCCAGTACTTC
clone_size: few; v_call: TRBV5-1; j_call: TRBJ1-4; d_call: .; cdr3_aa: CASSVQANEKLFF; cdr3_nt: TGCGCCAGCAGCGTACAGGCTAATGAAAAACTGTTTTTT
clone_size: .; v_call: TRBV5-1; j_call: TRBJ1-6; d_call: .; cdr3_aa: CASSEGSVGSPLHF; cdr3_nt: TGCGCCAGCAGCGAAGGGTCAGTTGGGTCACCCCTCCACTTT
clone_size: .; v_call: TRBV20-1; j_call: TRBJ2-3; d_call: TRBD2; cdr3_aa: CSARVVAAGATTDTQYF; cdr3_nt: TGCAGTGCTAGAGTGGTCGCAGCGGGGGCGACCACAGATACGCAGTATTTT
clone_size: .; v_call: TRBV13; j_call: TRBJ2-1; d_call: .; cdr3_aa: CASVLPVKNEQFF; cdr3_nt: TGTGCCAGCGTGTTACCAGTTAAGAATGAGCAGTTCTTC
clone_size: .; v_call: TRBV7-9; j_call: TRBJ2-2; d_call: .; cdr3_aa: CASSSIDGELFF; cdr3_nt: TGTGCCAGCAGTTCCATAGACGGGGAGCTGTTTTTT
clone_size: few; v_call: TRBV6-1; j_call: TRBJ2-3; d_call: TRBD2; cdr3_aa: CASSEEGGGADTQYF; cdr3_nt: TGTGCCAGCAGTGAAGAGGGCGGGGGGGCAGATACGCAGTATTTT
clone_size: few; v_call: TRBV5-1; j_call: TRBJ2-3; d_call: .; cdr3_aa: CASRVGVSTDTQYF; cdr3_nt: TGCGCCAGCAGAGTAGGGGTCAGCACAGATACGCAGTATTTT
clone_size: few; v_call: TRBV27; j_call: TRBJ2-4; d_call: TRBD2; cdr3_aa: CASRPRLAGGGGKNIQYF; cdr3_nt: TGTGCCAGCAGACCCCGACTAGCGGGGGGCGGCGGCAAAAACATTCAGTACTTC
clone_size: .; v_call: TRBV2; j_call: TRBJ2-1; d_call: .; cdr3_aa: CASSAQRAGNEQFF; cdr3_nt: TGTGCCAGCAGTGCCCAGAGGGCCGGCAATGAGCAGTTCTTC
clone_size: .; v_call: TRBV12-3/TRBV12-4; j_call: TRBJ2-1; d_call: .; cdr3_aa: CASSLSRTYNEQFF; cdr3_nt: TGTGCCAGCAGTTTGAGCAGAACCTACAATGAGCAGTTCTTC